The 30 T cell receptor beta chains below all came from one sample that was sequenced in a study of HIV-infected patients and healthy controls. Reverse transcription used about 500 ng RNA and constant-region primers for alpha and beta. Using multiplexing indices, alpha and beta chain libraries were generated apart by chain-specific third strand synthesis. TCRdb processed the 5' RACE reads anew with MiXCR; each CDR3 protein has one entry. In the table there are fewer than 4,500 distinct CDR3 sequences, about an eighth of which are singletons. No cell fractionation was done, so the repertoire covers all unsorted peripheral blood T cells. The starting material was blood, obtained before antiretroviral therapy. These receptors all come from an adult with HIV infection.

In its sample, this clonotype is medium-sized. The rearrangement links TRBV25-1 to TRBJ1-4, with D possibly being TRBD1 (5 bases). Germline V gene sequence: CDR1 MGHDK, CDR2 SYGVNS. V was clipped by 3 bases and J by 4 bases, with 12 bases between them. The CDR3 is 15 residues long. The CDR3 loop reads CASSDAGTGNEKLFF. CDR3 coding DNA: TGTGCCAGCAGTGACGCGGGGACGGGTAATGAAAAACTGTTTTTT.

Note on this clonotype: With a much larger clone just one base away, this may be a read error. The chain employs TRBV27 and TRBJ1-1; 7 bases are shared with TRBD1. The CDR3 loop spans 14 amino acids. Trimming took 7 bases from V and 4 from J; bases not matched to a gene: 9. Germline V gene sequence: CDR1 MNHEY, CDR2 SMNVEV (reference sequence). The CDR3 nucleotides are TGTGCCAGCACACCGGGACAGTGGAGCACTGAAGCTTTCTTT. It encodes CASTPGQWSTEAFF.

This clonotype qualifies as medium-sized. The V and J genes are TRBV5-5 and TRBJ2-1, with a possible D match to TRBD2 (6 bases). V lost 2 bases and J lost 5, with 20 bases in between. The CDR3 has 17 amino acids. Germline CDR1 is SGHKS and CDR2 is YYEKEE (reference sequence). CDR3 residues: CASSFFPMSGENNEQFF. CDR3 in DNA: TGTGCCAGCAGCTTCTTCCCAATGTCGGGGGAGAACAATGAGCAGTTCTTC.

A note on this clonotype: A clone one base away is much larger, so this may be a read error. The chain uses TRBV29-1 and TRBJ1-1; D remains unclear. Germline CDR1 reads SQVTM; CDR2 reads ANQGSEA. The CDR3 runs to 13 residues. This CDR3 reads CSVTSRGNTEDFF. The CDR3 DNA follows: TGCAGCGTTACTAGTCGTGGTAACACTGAAGATTTCTTT.

Note on this clonotype: Possible read error: a much larger clone is one base away. The chain links TRBV4-3 to TRBJ1-5, with TRBD1 as a possible D gene (5 bases). CDR1 is LGHNA, CDR2 YSLEER, per germline. CDR3 length equals 14 residues. V dropped 3 bases and J dropped 6 bases, with 12 bases sitting between them. The CDR3 DNA follows: TGCGCCAGCAGCCACGAACAGGTGAGTCAGCCCCAGCATTTT. This codes for CASSHEQVSQPQHF.

This chain uses TRBV6-2 or TRBV6-3 with TRBJ2-1; the match to TRBD2 covers 9 bases. Germline V gene data show CDR1 as MNHEY and CDR2 as SVGEGT. V lost 4 bases, J lost 10 bases, and 2 bases stayed unmatched. The CDR3 has 12 residues. CDR3 coding DNA: TGTGCCAGCAGTTCCACTAGCGGGGAGCAGTTCTTC. Translation gives CASSSTSGEQFF.

This clonotype was observed at least ten times. The chain uses TRBV4-2 and TRBJ1-3, with no clear D. The CDR3 is 16 residues long. The V and J ends lost 3 bases and 0 bases respectively, with 12 bases between them. Germline values: CDR1 LGHNA, CDR2 YNFKEQ. In DNA, the CDR3 is TGTGCCAGCAGCCAGAGGCCCACGGCCTCTGGAAACACCATATATTTT. It yields the protein CASSQRPTASGNTIYF.

By share, this clonotype ranks as medium-sized. This chain uses TRBV19 with TRBJ2-4; D is uncertain. Germline V CDR1 and CDR2: LNHDA, SQIVND (reference sequence). The CDR3 length is 13 residues. Between the trimmed V and J ends, which lost 10 bases and 6 bases, there was a span of 16 bases. The chain's CDR3 is CATLGFSGNIQYF. The CDR3 DNA follows: TGTGCCACCCTGGGGTTTTCGGGAAACATTCAGTACTTC. Full variable domain (rest looked up from reference TRBV19 and TRBJ2-4): DGGITQSPKYLFRKEGQNVTLSCEQNLNHDAMYWYRQDPGQGLRLIYYSQIVNDFQKGDIAEGYSVSREKKESFPLTVTSAQKNPTAFYLCATLGFSGNIQYFGAGTRLSVL.

As concerns this clonotype: Given a much more abundant clone one base away, this may be a read error. The chain uses TRBV6-5 and TRBJ2-7; tentatively, D is TRBD2 (6 bases). The CDR3 sequence is 14 residues long. Germline CDR1 and CDR2: MNHEY and SVGAGI. CDR3 in DNA: TGTGCCATCAGTTCCCAGGGCGGGGCTCACGAGCAGTACTTC. This translates into CAISSQGGAHEQYF.

The gene calls are TRBV20-1 and TRBJ1-1; 7 bases are a match to TRBD1. The V gene's germline CDR1 is DFQATT and CDR2 SNEGSKA (reference sequence). The J segment lost 0 bases and the V segment lost 0 bases, leaving 4 bases of the junction unmatched. This CDR3 is built from 15 residues. CDR3 residues: CSARDVRGLNTEAFF. The CDR3 DNA is TGCAGTGCTAGAGATGTTAGGGGGCTGAACACTGAAGCTTTCTTT.

In this sample, this clonotype is medium-sized. This chain links TRBV6-2 or TRBV6-3 with TRBJ1-6; D not certain. CDR3 size: 16 residues. Trimming cost V 2 bases and J 7 bases, with 15 bases left between them. Germline CDR1 MNHEY, CDR2 SVGEGT. CDR3 sequence reads: CASSYPLPQRNSPLHF. CDR3 nucleotides: TGTGCCAGCAGTTACCCCCTGCCGCAGAGGAATTCACCCCTCCACTTT.

This clonotype is categorized as medium-sized. The V call is TRBV5-1, the J call TRBJ1-3; 8 nucleotides align to TRBD1. Germline V lookup: CDR1 SGHRS, CDR2 YFSETQ. The trim removed 0 bases at V and 0 bases at J, leaving 2 bases unmatched. CDR3 size: 16 residues. The chain's CDR3 is CASSLGGQGSGNTIYF. DNA for the CDR3: TGCGCCAGCAGCTTGGGAGGACAGGGCTCTGGAAACACCATATATTTT.

This clonotype is hyperexpanded in the sample. This chain connects TRBV5-4 to TRBJ2-1; perhaps TRBD2 as D (6 bases). CDR3 size: 14 residues. The V gene lost 2 bases and the J gene lost 5 bases, with 11 bases spanning the gap. Germline assignment: CDR1 SGHNT and CDR2 YYREEE (reference sequence). The chain's CDR3 is CASSFFGGDNEQFF. CDR3 sequence (DNA): TGTGCCAGCAGCTTTTTCGGGGGTGACAATGAGCAGTTCTTC.

This clonotype occurred many times. This chain links TRBV11-2 with TRBJ1-2; no clear D. CDR1 SGHAT and CDR2 FQNNGV come from the germline V gene. This CDR3 contains 16 residues. The ends were cut back, 1 base at V and 4 bases at J, with 16 bases in the middle. CDR3 loop: CASSLGLRPSSYGYTF. The CDR3 region has the DNA TGTGCCAGCAGCTTAGGGTTGCGCCCCTCTAGCTATGGCTACACCTTC.

Many counts were recorded for this clonotype. The chain is built from TRBV24-1 and TRBJ2-1; D is undetermined. Germline CDR1 KGHDR, CDR2 SFDVKD. Trimming removed 0 bases at V and 6 bases at J, with 8 bases between. The CDR3 spans 14 residues. Here the CDR3 reads CATSDLGPVNEQFF. The CDR3 DNA reads TGTGCCACCAGTGATTTGGGACCGGTCAATGAGCAGTTCTTC.

This clonotype is medium-sized (0.01 to 0.1%) in the sample. The chain combines TRBV7-2 with TRBJ2-7; D gene uncertain. V gave up 4 bases and J gave up 3 bases, with 13 bases separating them. Germline CDR1 SGHTA, CDR2 FQGNSA. The CDR3 totals 14 residues. CDR3 bases: TGTGCCAGCAGCTCTCCCCCCCTTCGCTACGAGCAGTACTTC. This translates into CASSSPPLRYEQYF.

This clonotype was detected only a few times. The rearrangement uses TRBV18 and TRBJ2-7; 8 nucleotides match TRBD1. The CDR3 contains 14 residues. Trimming removed 5 bases from V and 3 bases from J; junction bases left unmatched: 6. The germline V gene has CDR1 KGHSH and CDR2 LQKENI. CDR3 nucleotide sequence: TGTGCCAGCTCAGAAACAGGGGGGAACTACGAGCAGTACTTC. Its translation is CASSETGGNYEQYF.

This clonotype is categorized as medium-sized. J is TRBJ2-7 and V is TRBV6-5, with 8 bases aligning to TRBD1. Per the germline V gene, CDR1 is MNHEY and CDR2 is SVGAGI. V gave up 5 bases and J gave up 2 bases; unmatched junction bases: 11. The CDR3 covers 16 residues. The CDR3 protein is CASSRPWTGRPYEQYF. DNA for the CDR3: TGTGCCAGCAGTCGGCCCTGGACAGGGCGTCCCTACGAGCAGTACTTC.

By sample fraction, this clonotype is medium-sized. The CDR3 here is CASSFPLSRDRGTEAFF. The CDR3 DNA reads TGTGCCAGCAGCTTTCCCCTCTCCCGGGACAGGGGCACTGAAGCTTTCTTT. J is TRBJ1-1 and V is TRBV7-9, with 10 positions matching TRBD1. The germline V gene has CDR1 SEHNR and CDR2 FQNEAQ (reference sequence). The CDR3 loop spans 17 amino acids. J gave up 4 bases and V 3 bases, and 11 bases lay outside the gene matches.

Relative to its sample, this clonotype is medium-sized. V usage is TRBV2 and J usage is TRBJ1-5, with 7 nucleotides matching TRBD1. V gave up 1 base and J gave up 4 bases; unmatched junction bases: 7. This CDR3 has 16 amino acids. CDR1 and CDR2 (germline): SNHLY, FYNNEI. For the CDR3, the DNA is TGTGCCAGCAGTGAAGAAGGCCCAGGGGGGAATCAGCCCCAGCATTTT. Amino acid sequence: CASSEEGPGGNQPQHF. Drawing the rest from reference TRBV2 and TRBJ1-5, the complete variable domain is EPEVTQTPSHQVTQMGQEVILRCVPISNHLYFYWYRQILGQKVEFLVSFYNNEISEKSEIFDDQFSVERPDGSNFTLKIRSTKLEDSAMYFCASSEEGPGGNQPQHFGDGTRLSIL.

This clonotype was found many times. The V gene is TRBV6-5, the J gene TRBJ2-2; no clear D. CDR1 and CDR2 from the germline V gene are MNHEY and SVGAGI. Trimming stripped 7 bases from V and 5 bases from J, with 8 bases between. This CDR3 comprises 12 residues. The CDR3 coding sequence is TGTGCCAGCAAACGATGGACCGGGGAGCTGTTTTTT. Its protein is CASKRWTGELFF.

By sample share, this clonotype is medium-sized. The V and J genes are TRBV7-9 and TRBJ1-1, with D possibly being TRBD1 (5 bases). The germline CDR1 and CDR2 sequences are SEHNR and FQNEAQ (reference sequence). The germline V and J ends were trimmed by 8 bases and 1 base, with 17 bases remaining between them. The CDR3 has 15 amino acids. DNA for the CDR3: TGTGCCAGCCTCTCTCAGGGCAGCGCGAACACTGAAGCTTTCTTT. Protein product: CASLSQGSANTEAFF.

Many counts were recorded for this clonotype. CDR3 sequence (DNA): TGTGCCAGCTCGGGGAATACGCAGTATTTT. Protein sequence: CASSGNTQYF. The rearrangement joins TRBV3-1 to TRBJ2-3, with D maybe TRBD2 (5 bases). There are 10 residues in the CDR3. Germline values: CDR1 LGHDT, CDR2 YNNKEL (reference sequence). Trimming stripped 8 bases from V and 7 bases from J, with 7 bases between.

This clonotype counts as medium-sized (0.01 to 0.1%). V usage is TRBV5-8 and J usage is TRBJ1-5; no reliable D call. The CDR3 totals 12 residues. Germline V lookup: CDR1 SGHTS, CDR2 YDEGEE. V was clipped by 7 bases and J by 7 bases, with 12 bases between them. The CDR3 DNA reads TGTGCCAGCGGGGAAACATGGCAGCCCCAGCATTTT. It specifies CASGETWQPQHF.

This clonotype came up many times. The chain links TRBV6-6 to TRBJ2-5, with 16 bases fitting TRBD2. The CDR3 is made up of 17 amino acids. The germline V gene encodes CDR1 MNHNY and CDR2 SVGAGI (reference sequence). Trimming cost V 6 bases and J 1 base; bases outside gene matches: 5. In nucleotides, the CDR3 is TGTGCCAGCAGGCCGGGACTAGCGGGAGGGGGCCAAGAGACCCAGTACTTC. Encoded protein: CASRPGLAGGGQETQYF.

This clonotype is labeled medium-sized (0.01 to 0.1%). The genes are TRBV6-5 and TRBJ1-1; D ambiguous. CDR1 and CDR2 (germline): MNHEY, SVGAGI. CDR3 length: 14 amino acids. V dropped 2 bases and J dropped 5 bases, with 12 bases sitting between them. CDR3 DNA: TGTGCCAGCAGTTACGGCCGAGTCTGGACTGAAGCTTTCTTT. It translates to CASSYGRVWTEAFF.

V and J are TRBV7-2 and TRBJ2-1; perhaps TRBD1 as D (6 bases). Germline V gene data show CDR1 as SGHTA and CDR2 as FQGNSA. The CDR3 covers 13 residues. Trimming took 6 bases from V and 8 from J, leaving 14 bases between them. The CDR3: CASRFPAGDEQFF. The DNA of the CDR3 is TGTGCCAGCAGATTTCCGGCAGGGGATGAGCAGTTCTTC.

This clonotype was counted ten times or more. This chain joins TRBV20-1 and TRBJ2-1; 16 bases are a match to TRBD2. Trimming at V came to 1 base and at J to 7 bases, leaving 19 bases not matched to a gene. The germline V gene encodes CDR1 DFQATT and CDR2 SNEGSKA (reference sequence). This CDR3 comprises 21 residues. Written as DNA, the CDR3 is TGCAGTGCTAGAGTCCCGCACCGCGGGACTAGCGGGAGGGCCGGAAGGAATGAGCAGTTCTTC. It is translated as CSARVPHRGTSGRAGRNEQFF.

This clonotype was seen at least ten times. This rearrangement joins TRBV29-1 to TRBJ1-2; no clear D gene. Germline-derived CDR1 and CDR2 are SQVTM and ANQGSEA. Between the trimmed V and J ends, which lost 1 base and 8 bases, there was a span of 8 bases. This CDR3 contains 11 residues. CDR3 loop: CSVEGAGGYTF. The CDR3 coding sequence is TGCAGCGTTGAAGGGGCTGGAGGCTACACCTTC.

By sample share, this clonotype is medium-sized. The V gene is TRBV4-2, the J gene TRBJ2-7; D ambiguous. The CDR3 runs to 12 residues. V lost 0 bases to trimming and J lost 4 bases, with 4 bases between them. Looked up from germline, CDR1 is LGHNA and CDR2 is YNFKEQ. The CDR3 bases are TGTGCCAGCAGCCAAGACTCGTACGAGCAGTACTTC. Residues: CASSQDSYEQYF.